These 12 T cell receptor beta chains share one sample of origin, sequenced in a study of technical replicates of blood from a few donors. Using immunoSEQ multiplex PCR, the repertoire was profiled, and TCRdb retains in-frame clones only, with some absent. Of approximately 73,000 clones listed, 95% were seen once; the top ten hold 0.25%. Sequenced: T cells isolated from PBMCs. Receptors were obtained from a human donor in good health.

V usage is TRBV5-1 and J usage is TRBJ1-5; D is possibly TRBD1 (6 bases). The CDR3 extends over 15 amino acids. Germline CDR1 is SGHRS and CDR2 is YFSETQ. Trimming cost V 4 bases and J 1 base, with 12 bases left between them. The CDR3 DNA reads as TGCGCCAGCAGCCCGGACGGACAGAGCAATCAGCCCCAGCATTTT. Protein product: CASSPDGQSNQPQHF.

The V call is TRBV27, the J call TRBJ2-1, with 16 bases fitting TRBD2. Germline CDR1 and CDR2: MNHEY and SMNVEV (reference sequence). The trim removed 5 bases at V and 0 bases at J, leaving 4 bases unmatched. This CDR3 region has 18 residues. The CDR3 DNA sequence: TGTGCCAGCAGTCTGGGACTAGCGGGAGGGCCCTCCTACAATGAGCAGTTCTTC. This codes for CASSLGLAGGPSYNEQFF.

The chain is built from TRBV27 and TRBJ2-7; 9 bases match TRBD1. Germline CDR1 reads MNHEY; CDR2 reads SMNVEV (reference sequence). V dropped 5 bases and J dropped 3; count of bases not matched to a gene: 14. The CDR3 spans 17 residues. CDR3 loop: CASSPREGQGRLYEQYF. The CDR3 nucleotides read TGTGCCAGCAGTCCACGAGAAGGACAGGGGAGACTCTACGAGCAGTACTTC.

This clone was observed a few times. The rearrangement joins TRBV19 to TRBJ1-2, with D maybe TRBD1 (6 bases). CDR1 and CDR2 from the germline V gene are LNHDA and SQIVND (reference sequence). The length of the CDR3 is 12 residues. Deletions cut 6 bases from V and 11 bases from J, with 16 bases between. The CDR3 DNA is TGTGCCAGTAGCCATGAGGGGGTAGATTACACCTTC. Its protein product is CASSHEGVDYTF.

The DNA for the CDR3 is TGTGCCAGCAGTGAAGCGCGAGACACCTTC. Protein product: CASSEARDTF. The rearrangement uses TRBV2 and TRBJ1-2; D is unclear. The germline CDR1 and CDR2 sequences are SNHLY and FYNNEI. The CDR3 covers 10 residues. Between the trimmed V and J ends, which lost 0 bases and 12 bases, there was a span of 5 bases.

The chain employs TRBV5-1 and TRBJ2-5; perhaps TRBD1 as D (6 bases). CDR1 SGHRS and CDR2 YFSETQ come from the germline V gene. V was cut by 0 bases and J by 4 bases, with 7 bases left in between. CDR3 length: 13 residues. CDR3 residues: CASSLDRVETQYF. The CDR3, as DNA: TGCGCCAGCAGCTTGGACAGGGTAGAGACCCAGTACTTC.

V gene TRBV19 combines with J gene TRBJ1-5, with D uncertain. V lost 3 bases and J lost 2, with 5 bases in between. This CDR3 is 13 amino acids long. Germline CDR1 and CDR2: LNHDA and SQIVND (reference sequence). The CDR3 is CASSIGGNQPQHF. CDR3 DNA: TGTGCCAGTAGTATCGGGGGCAATCAGCCCCAGCATTTT.

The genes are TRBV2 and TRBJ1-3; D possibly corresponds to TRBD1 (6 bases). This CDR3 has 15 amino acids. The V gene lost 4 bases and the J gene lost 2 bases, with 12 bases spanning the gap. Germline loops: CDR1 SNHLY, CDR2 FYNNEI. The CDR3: CASSVLGAAGNTIYF. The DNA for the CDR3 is TGTGCCAGCAGTGTTTTGGGGGCGGCTGGAAACACCATATATTTT.

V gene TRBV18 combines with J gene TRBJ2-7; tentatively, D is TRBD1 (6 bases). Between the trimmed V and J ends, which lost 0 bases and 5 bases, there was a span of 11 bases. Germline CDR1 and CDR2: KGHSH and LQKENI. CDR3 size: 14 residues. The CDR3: CASSPPNRAHEQYF. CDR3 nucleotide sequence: TGTGCCAGCTCACCACCGAACAGGGCCCACGAGCAGTACTTC. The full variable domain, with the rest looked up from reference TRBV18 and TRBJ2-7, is NAGVMQNPRHLVRRRGQEARLRCSPMKGHSHVYWYRQLPEEGLKFMVYLQKENIIDESGMPKERFSAEFPKEGPSILRIQQVVRGDSAAYFCASSPPNRAHEQYFGPGTRLTVT.

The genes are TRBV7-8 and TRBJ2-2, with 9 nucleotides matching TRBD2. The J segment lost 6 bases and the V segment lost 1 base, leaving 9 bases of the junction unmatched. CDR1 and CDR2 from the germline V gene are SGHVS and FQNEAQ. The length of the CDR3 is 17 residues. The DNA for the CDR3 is TGTGCCAGCAGCTTAGTATATGGCGGGGGGGCCGCCGGGGAGCTGTTTTTT. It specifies CASSLVYGGGAAGELFF.

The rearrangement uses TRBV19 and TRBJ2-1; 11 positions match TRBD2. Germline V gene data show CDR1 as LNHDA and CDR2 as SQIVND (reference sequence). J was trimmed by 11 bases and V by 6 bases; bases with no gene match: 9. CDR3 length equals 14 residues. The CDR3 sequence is CASRDRTSGLKQFF. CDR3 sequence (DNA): TGTGCCAGTAGAGACAGGACTAGCGGGCTGAAGCAGTTCTTC.

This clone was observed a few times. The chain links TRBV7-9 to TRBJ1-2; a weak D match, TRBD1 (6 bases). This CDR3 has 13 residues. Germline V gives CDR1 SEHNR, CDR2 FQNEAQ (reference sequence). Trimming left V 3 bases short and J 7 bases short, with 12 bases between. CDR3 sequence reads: CASSFGQPSGYTF. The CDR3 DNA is TGTGCCAGCAGCTTTGGACAGCCCAGTGGCTACACCTTC.